These T cell receptor beta chains were read from a single sample in a study of response to subunit inactivated influenza vaccine. TCRdb re-derived calls from the RT-PCR reads in MiXCR, one entry per CDR3 protein. This repertoire shows 500,000 to 600,000 distinct CDR3 sequences, 7.5% to 8.5% found once; its top ten account for roughly 13%. Source: PBMCs from blood, taken about 23 months after vaccination. The receptors here all came from a man in his fifties or sixties who received an inactivated influenza vaccine. The CDR3 runs from the conserved cysteine through the conserved F or W. A D gene is named only where the DNA matches it firmly. Not all rows give a size; the values are once, few, many and, for expanded clones, a class.

D	size	V	J	CDR3	DNA
TRBD2	many	TRBV7-2	TRBJ2-3	CASSLVQIRLAGAGYF	TGTGCCAGCAGCTTAGTCCAGATACGACTAGCGGGAGCTGGGTATTTT
NA	NA	TRBV7-2	TRBJ2-2	CASGHRDKGELFF	TGTGCCAGCGGCCACAGGGATAAGGGGGAGCTGTTTTTT
NA	many	TRBV27	TRBJ2-1	CASSFRVTSSYNEQFF	TGTGCCAGCAGTTTCCGAGTCACGAGCTCCTACAATGAGCAGTTCTTC
NA	many	TRBV29-1	TRBJ2-5	CSVSIPETQYF	TGCAGCGTCAGTATCCCCGAGACCCAGTACTTC
TRBD2	few	TRBV9	TRBJ2-1	CASSPLGGAGGYNEQFF	TGTGCCAGCAGCCCCCTAGGAGGAGCGGGGGGATACAATGAGCAGTTCTTC
NA	few	TRBV10-3	TRBJ1-3	CAIRRTVSSGNTIYF	TGTGCCATCAGAAGGACAGTATCGTCTGGAAACACCATATATTTT
NA	NA	TRBV20-1	TRBJ1-5	CSARRREYSNQPQHF	TGCAGTGCTAGGAGGCGAGAGTATAGCAATCAGCCCCAGCATTTT
NA	many	TRBV7-8	TRBJ2-7	CASSLKYEQYF	TGTGCCAGCAGCTTAAAATACGAGCAGTACTTC
NA	many	TRBV20-1	TRBJ1-1	CSARLGQGHTEAFF	TGCAGTGCTAGACTTGGCCAGGGGCACACTGAAGCTTTCTTT
TRBD1	few	TRBV20-1	TRBJ1-5	CSGVEGAQPQHF	TGCAGTGGTGTGGAGGGGGCCCAGCCCCAGCATTTT
NA	few	TRBV6-6	TRBJ1-5	CASSEGAQPQHF	TGTGCCAGCAGCGAAGGGGCCCAGCCCCAGCATTTT
TRBD1	NA	TRBV5-6	TRBJ1-1	CASSTGQGGYTEAFF	TGTGCCAGCAGCACCGGACAGGGGGGGTACACTGAAGCTTTCTTT
NA	few	TRBV20-1	TRBJ2-7	CSARDYGSSYEQYF	TGCAGTGCTAGAGATTACGGCAGCTCCTACGAGCAGTACTTC
NA	NA	TRBV5-1	TRBJ2-5	CASSFAGAPRETQYF	TGCGCCAGCAGCTTTGCGGGGGCCCCAAGGGAGACCCAGTACTTC
NA	many	TRBV7-2	TRBJ1-4	CASSSRAAEKLFF	TGTGCCAGCAGCTCAAGGGCGGCCGAAAAACTGTTTTTT
TRBD2	few	TRBV4-3	TRBJ2-1	CASSQDASGLRSNEQFF	TGCGCCAGCAGCCAAGACGCTAGCGGGCTCCGATCCAATGAGCAGTTCTTC
NA	few	TRBV25-1	TRBJ2-1	CASTTSQPLSYNEQFF	TGTGCCAGCACCACGAGCCAACCCCTCTCCTACAATGAGCAGTTCTTC
TRBD1	many	TRBV15	TRBJ1-2	CATSRGDRGWPVYGYTF	TGTGCCACCAGCAGAGGGGACAGGGGGTGGCCTGTCTATGGCTACACCTTC
NA	many	TRBV4-1	TRBJ2-7	CASSQGFLEPYEQYF	TGCGCCAGCAGCCAAGGATTTCTAGAACCCTACGAGCAGTACTTC
TRBD1	many	TRBV12-3/TRBV12-4	TRBJ2-5	CASSRITGPGGTQYF	TGTGCCAGCAGTCGAATAACGGGGCCAGGGGGGACCCAGTACTTC
NA	many	TRBV20-1	TRBJ2-2	CSAPGTRPNTGELFF	TGCAGTGCTCCCGGGACCCGACCGAACACCGGGGAGCTGTTTTTT
NA	many	TRBV5-4	TRBJ2-7	CASQGGTHEQYF	TGTGCCAGCCAAGGTGGAACCCACGAGCAGTACTTC
NA	few	TRBV7-9	TRBJ1-3	CASSLQTGNTIYF	TGTGCCAGCAGCTTACAGACTGGAAACACCATATATTTT